A single sample gave rise to the 11 T cell receptor beta chains below, sequenced in a study of shared clonotypes between healthy human individuals. Assay used: immunoSEQ multiplex PCR; TCRdb lists only in-frame clones, some missing. The sample lists millions of clones, over 85% occurring once. The sequencing input was naive CD4+ T cells from PBMCs. Subset of the sample: CD45RA+ positively selected. Receptors were obtained from a man between 18 and 29 years old in good health. Some clones in this sample may be carry-over from other donors' samples.

J is TRBJ2-2 and V is TRBV5-1; TRBD2 might be the D (6 bases). V was clipped by 4 bases and J by 5 bases, with 18 bases between them. Germline-derived CDR1 and CDR2 are SGHRS and YFSETQ. CDR3 length equals 16 residues. The CDR3 DNA is TGCGCCAGCAGCCCGCCGGGACTCCCTACGACCGGGGAGCTGTTTTTT. Translating it yields CASSPPGLPTTGELFF.

The chain joins TRBV5-1 to TRBJ1-1; the match to TRBD1 covers 7 bases. J gave up 7 bases and V 3 bases, and 9 bases lay outside the gene matches. Germline V gene data show CDR1 as SGHRS and CDR2 as YFSETQ. The CDR3 is 14 residues long. CDR3 sequence: CASSYSGGGGEAFF. CDR3 nucleotide sequence: TGCGCCAGCAGCTACTCAGGGGGAGGAGGTGAAGCTTTCTTT.

The rearrangement links TRBV28 to TRBJ2-4; D is possibly TRBD1 (6 bases). The CDR3 is 14 residues long. CDR1 MDHEN and CDR2 SYDVKM come from the germline V gene. With 6 bases removed from V and 0 bases from J, the gap between germline ends came to 9 bases. The CDR3 sequence: CASRDSVAKNIQYF. For the CDR3, the DNA is TGTGCCAGCAGGGACAGTGTAGCCAAAAACATTCAGTACTTC.

The V call is TRBV5-1, the J call TRBJ2-7; 8 bases match TRBD1. This CDR3 has 14 residues. V dropped 4 bases and J dropped 0; count of bases not matched to a gene: 3. Germline lookup yields CDR1 SGHRS and CDR2 YFSETQ. The CDR3 nucleotides are TGCGCCAGCAGCCAGGACAGGGCCTCCTACGAGCAGTACTTC. It specifies CASSQDRASYEQYF.

The chain combines TRBV4-2 with TRBJ1-1, with D tentatively TRBD1 (6 bases). This CDR3 comprises 15 residues. Per the germline V gene, CDR1 is LGHNA and CDR2 is YNFKEQ. The germline V and J ends were trimmed by 1 base and 3 bases, with 12 bases remaining between them. CDR3 in amino acids: CASSQAPGVDTEAFF. The CDR3 DNA reads TGTGCCAGCAGCCAAGCTCCAGGGGTGGACACTGAAGCTTTCTTT.

CDR3 region: CASSLSGRAGVTQYF. DNA of the CDR3: TGTGCCAGCAGTCTTAGCGGGAGGGCCGGTGTGACCCAGTACTTC. The chain links TRBV6-5 to TRBJ2-5, with TRBD2 matching over 11 bases. Trimming cost V 5 bases and J 7 bases; bases outside gene matches: 9. The length of the CDR3 is 15 residues. Per the germline V gene, CDR1 is MNHEY and CDR2 is SVGAGI.

The V and J genes are TRBV18 and TRBJ2-2; either TRBD1 or TRBD2 may supply D (5 bases each). V dropped 3 bases and J dropped 6 bases, with 20 bases sitting between them. Germline V gene sequence: CDR1 KGHSH, CDR2 LQKENI. This CDR3 spans 17 amino acids. The CDR3 DNA reads TGTGCCAGCTCACCGTGGCTCAGGGTGGACTTGGCCGGGGAGCTGTTTTTT. Protein: CASSPWLRVDLAGELFF.

The rearrangement joins TRBV2 to TRBJ1-2; D is perhaps TRBD1 (6 bases). CDR3 size: 14 residues. Germline V lookup: CDR1 SNHLY, CDR2 FYNNEI. With 4 bases removed from V and 2 bases from J, the gap between germline ends came to 11 bases. DNA for the CDR3: TGTGCCAGCAGTGTGCCGGGGGCAAACTATGGCTACACCTTC. Its protein is CASSVPGANYGYTF.

In the case of this clone: Other DNA sequences in the same sample also yield this CDR3. The chain couples TRBV5-1 to TRBJ2-2; the match to TRBD1 covers 10 bases. V was pared by 1 base and J by 5 bases, with 2 bases of the junction left unmatched. The germline V gene has CDR1 SGHRS and CDR2 YFSETQ. There are 15 residues in the CDR3. The CDR3 region is CASSLRTGGTGELFF. DNA for the CDR3: TGCGCCAGCAGCTTGAGGACAGGGGGAACCGGGGAGCTGTTTTTT.

This clone was found once. The CDR3 spells CASRTPGQGGQPQHF. The CDR3 nucleotides read TGTGCCAGCAGAACCCCGGGACAGGGTGGTCAGCCCCAGCATTTT. This sequence joins TRBV28 and TRBJ1-5, with 9 bases aligning to TRBD1. The CDR3 sequence is 15 residues long. The V segment lost 6 bases and the J segment 6 bases; nucleotides outside the gene matches: 9. Germline V gene data show CDR1 as MDHEN and CDR2 as SYDVKM.

The chain uses TRBV7-3 and TRBJ2-1; TRBD2 agrees at 7 bases. The length of the CDR3 is 13 residues. CDR1 SGHTA and CDR2 FQGTGA come from the germline V gene. Trimming took 4 bases from V and 5 from J; bases not matched to a gene: 2. The CDR3 DNA is TGTGCCAGCAGCTCCGGGAGGCACAATGAGCAGTTCTTC. This gives the protein CASSSGRHNEQFF.